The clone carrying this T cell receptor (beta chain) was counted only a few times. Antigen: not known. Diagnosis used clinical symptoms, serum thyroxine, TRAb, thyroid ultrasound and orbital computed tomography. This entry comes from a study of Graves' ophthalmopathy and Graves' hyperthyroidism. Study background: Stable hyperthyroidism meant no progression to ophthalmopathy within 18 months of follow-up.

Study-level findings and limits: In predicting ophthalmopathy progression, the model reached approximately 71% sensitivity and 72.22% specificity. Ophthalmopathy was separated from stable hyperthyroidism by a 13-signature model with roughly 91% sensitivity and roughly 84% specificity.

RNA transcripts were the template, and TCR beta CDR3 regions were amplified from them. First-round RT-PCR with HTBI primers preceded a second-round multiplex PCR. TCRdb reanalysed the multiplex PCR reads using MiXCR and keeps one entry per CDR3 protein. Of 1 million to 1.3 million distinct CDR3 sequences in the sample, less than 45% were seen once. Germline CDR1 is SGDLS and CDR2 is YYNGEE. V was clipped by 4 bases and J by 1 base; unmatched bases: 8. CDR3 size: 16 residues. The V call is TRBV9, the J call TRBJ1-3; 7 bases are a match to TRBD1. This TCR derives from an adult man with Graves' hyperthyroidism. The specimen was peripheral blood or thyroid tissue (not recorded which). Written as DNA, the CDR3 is TGTGCCAGCAGCCCCTCGGGGACAGAATCTGGAAACACCATATATTTT. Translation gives CASSPSGTESGNTIYF.